This T cell receptor (beta chain) was captured in a study of Tregs in tolerant kidney transplant recipients. Measured with immunoSEQ multiplex PCR; TCRdb has only the in-frame clones, and not every one. In the table there are 240,000 or so clones, about 80% of which are singletons. In germline, CDR1 is LNHNV, CDR2 YYDKDF (reference sequence). The CDR3 runs 17 residues. J gave up 2 bases and V 5 bases, and 10 bases lay outside the gene matches. The sequence was collected from a human donor in good health. The specimen sequenced was CD4+ T cells from blood. The chain uses TRBV15 and TRBJ2-1, with 9 bases matching TRBD2. CDR3 residues: CATSGSGLAFTYNEQFF. As DNA, the CDR3 is TGTGCCACCAGCGGGAGCGGACTAGCGTTTACCTACAATGAGCAGTTCTTC.